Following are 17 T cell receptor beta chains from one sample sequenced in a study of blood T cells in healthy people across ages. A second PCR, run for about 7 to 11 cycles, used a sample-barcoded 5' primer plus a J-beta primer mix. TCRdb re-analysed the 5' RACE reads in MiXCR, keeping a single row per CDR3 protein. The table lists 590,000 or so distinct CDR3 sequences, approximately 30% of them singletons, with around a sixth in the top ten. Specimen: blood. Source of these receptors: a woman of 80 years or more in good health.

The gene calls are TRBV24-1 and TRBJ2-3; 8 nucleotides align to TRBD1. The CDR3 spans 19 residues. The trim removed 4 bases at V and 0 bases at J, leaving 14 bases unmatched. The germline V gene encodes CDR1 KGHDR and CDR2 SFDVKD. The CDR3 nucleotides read TGTGCCACCAGTGACCCTAACCCACAGGGGGGCCGGAGCACAGATACGCAGTATTTT. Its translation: CATSDPNPQGGRSTDTQYF.

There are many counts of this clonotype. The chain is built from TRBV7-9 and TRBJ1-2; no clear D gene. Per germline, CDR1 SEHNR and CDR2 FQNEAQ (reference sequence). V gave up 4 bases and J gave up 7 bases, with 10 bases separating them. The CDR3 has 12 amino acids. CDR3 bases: TGTGCCAGCAGCTCACCCGGCTCTGGCTACACCTTC. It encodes CASSSPGSGYTF.

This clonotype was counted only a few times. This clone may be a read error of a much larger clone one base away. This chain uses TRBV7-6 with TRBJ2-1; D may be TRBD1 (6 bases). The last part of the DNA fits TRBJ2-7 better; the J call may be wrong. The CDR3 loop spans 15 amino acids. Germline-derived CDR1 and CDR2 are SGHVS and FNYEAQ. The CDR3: CASSLAQGPYNEQYF. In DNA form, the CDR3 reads TGTGCCAGCAGCTTAGCACAGGGCCCCTACAATGAGCAGTACTTC.

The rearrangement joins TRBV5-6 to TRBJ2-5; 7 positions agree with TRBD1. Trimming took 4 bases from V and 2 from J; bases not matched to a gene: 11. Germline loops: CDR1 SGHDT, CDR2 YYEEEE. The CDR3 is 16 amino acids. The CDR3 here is CASSERGTELQETQYF. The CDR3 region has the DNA TGTGCCAGCAGCGAAAGAGGGACAGAATTACAAGAGACCCAGTACTTC. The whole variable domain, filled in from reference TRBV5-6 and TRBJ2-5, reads DAGVTQSPTHLIKTRGQQVTLRCSPKSGHDTVSWYQQALGQGPQFIFQYYEEEERQRGNFPDRFSGHQFPNYSSELNVNALLLGDSALYLCASSERGTELQETQYFGPGTRLLVL.

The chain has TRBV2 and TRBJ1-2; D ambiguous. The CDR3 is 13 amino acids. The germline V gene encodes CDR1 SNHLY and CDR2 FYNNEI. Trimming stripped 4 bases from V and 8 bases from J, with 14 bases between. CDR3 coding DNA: TGTGCCAGCAGTGTTTTACGGGCTGAGGGCTACACCTTC. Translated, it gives CASSVLRAEGYTF.

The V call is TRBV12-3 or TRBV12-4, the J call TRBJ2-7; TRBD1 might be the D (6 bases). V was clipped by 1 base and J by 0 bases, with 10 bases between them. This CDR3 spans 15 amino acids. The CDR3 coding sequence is TGTGCCAGCAGTTTAGGGACAGAATTCTCCTACGAGCAGTACTTC. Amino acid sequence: CASSLGTEFSYEQYF.

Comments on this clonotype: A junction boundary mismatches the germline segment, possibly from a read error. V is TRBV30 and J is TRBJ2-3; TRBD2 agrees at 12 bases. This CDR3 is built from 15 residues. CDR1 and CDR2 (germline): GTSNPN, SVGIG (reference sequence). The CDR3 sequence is CAWTLAGGPTGTQYF. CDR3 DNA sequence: TGTGCCTGGACCCTAGCGGGGGGGCCAACAGGTACGCAGTATTTT.

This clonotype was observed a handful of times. CDR3 in DNA: TGCGCCAGCAGCCAAGGGCCAGGCGGGATTCCCTCCTACGAGCAGTACTTC. It is translated as CASSQGPGGIPSYEQYF. The rearrangement uses TRBV4-3 and TRBJ2-7; D possibly corresponds to TRBD2 (6 bases). Per the germline V gene, CDR1 is LGHNA and CDR2 is YSLEER. The CDR3 sequence is 17 residues long. Trimming took off 1 base at V and 0 bases at J, with 16 bases between the two ends.

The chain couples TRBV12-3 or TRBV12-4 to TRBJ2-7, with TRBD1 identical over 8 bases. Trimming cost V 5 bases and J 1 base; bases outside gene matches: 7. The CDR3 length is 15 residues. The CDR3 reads CASSTFQGASYEQYF. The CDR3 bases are TGTGCCAGCAGTACGTTCCAGGGGGCATCCTACGAGCAGTACTTC.

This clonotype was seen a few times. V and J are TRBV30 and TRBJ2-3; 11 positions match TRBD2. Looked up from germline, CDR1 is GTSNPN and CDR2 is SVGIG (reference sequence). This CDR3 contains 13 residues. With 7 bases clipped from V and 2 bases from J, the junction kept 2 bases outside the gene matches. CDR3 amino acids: CAFSGGATDTQYF. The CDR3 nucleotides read TGTGCCTTTAGCGGGGGGGCCACAGATACGCAGTATTTT.

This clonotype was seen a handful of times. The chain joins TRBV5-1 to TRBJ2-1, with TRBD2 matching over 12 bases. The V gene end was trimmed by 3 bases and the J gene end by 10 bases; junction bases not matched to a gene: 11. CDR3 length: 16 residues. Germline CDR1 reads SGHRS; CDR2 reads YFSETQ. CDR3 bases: TGCGCCAGCAGCTCCTCCCCTAGCGGGGGGGCAGAGGAGCAGTTCTTC. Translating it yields CASSSSPSGGAEEQFF.

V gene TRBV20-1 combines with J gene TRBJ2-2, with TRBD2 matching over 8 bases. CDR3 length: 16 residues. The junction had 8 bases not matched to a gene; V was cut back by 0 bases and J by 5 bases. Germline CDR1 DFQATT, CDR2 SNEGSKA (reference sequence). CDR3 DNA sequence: TGCAGTGCTAGAGATCTCCGCGGGACTAGGACCGGGGAGCTGTTTTTT. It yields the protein CSARDLRGTRTGELFF.

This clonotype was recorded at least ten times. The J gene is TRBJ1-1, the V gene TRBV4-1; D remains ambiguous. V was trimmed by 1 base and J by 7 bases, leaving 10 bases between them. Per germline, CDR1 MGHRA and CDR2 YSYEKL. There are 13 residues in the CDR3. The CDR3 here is CASSQVLSVEAFF. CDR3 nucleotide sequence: TGCGCCAGCAGCCAAGTATTGAGCGTTGAAGCTTTCTTT.

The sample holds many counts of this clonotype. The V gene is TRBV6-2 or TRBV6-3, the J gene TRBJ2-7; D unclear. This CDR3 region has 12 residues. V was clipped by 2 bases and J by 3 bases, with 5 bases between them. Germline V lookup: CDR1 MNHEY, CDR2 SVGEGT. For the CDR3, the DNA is TGTGCCAGCAGTTACATTCGCTACGAGCAGTACTTC. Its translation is CASSYIRYEQYF.

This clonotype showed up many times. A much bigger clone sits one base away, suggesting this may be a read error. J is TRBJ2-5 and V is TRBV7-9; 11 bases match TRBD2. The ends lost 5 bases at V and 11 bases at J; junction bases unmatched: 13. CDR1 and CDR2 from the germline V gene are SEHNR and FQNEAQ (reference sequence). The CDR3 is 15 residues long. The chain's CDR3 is CASSAGTSGYNEQYF. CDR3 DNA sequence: TGTGCCAGCAGCGCCGGGACTAGCGGCTACAATGAGCAGTACTTC. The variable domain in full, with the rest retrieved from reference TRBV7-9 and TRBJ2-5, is DTGVSQNPRHKITKRGQNVTFRCDPISEHNRLYWYRQTLGQGPEFLTYFQNEAQLEKSRLLSDRFSAERPKGSFSTLEIQRTEQGDSAMYLCASSAGTSGYNEQYFGPGTRLLVL.

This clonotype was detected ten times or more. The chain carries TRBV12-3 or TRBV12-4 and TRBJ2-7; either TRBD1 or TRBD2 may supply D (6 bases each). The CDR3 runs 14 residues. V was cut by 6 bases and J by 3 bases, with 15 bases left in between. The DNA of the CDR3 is TGTGCCAGCAGCTCGGGGGCCCTAGACTACGAGCAGTACTTC. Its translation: CASSSGALDYEQYF.

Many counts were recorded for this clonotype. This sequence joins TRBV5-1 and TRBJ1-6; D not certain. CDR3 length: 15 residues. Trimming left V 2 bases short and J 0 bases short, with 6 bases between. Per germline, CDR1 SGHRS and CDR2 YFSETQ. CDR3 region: CASSFGSSYNSPLHF. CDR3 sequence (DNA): TGCGCCAGCAGCTTTGGGAGCTCCTATAATTCACCCCTCCACTTT.